Included here is one T cell receptor (beta chain) sequence, with context. This entry belongs to a study of blood T cell repertoires in COVID-19. For the study at large: The United States, Italy and Spain supplied acute and convalescent COVID-19 samples. T cells, B-cell-depleted T cells, or PBMCs supplied cDNA or gDNA.

As originally analysed: Reference gene primer amplification yielded estimated nucleated cell counts. The assay was immunoSEQ multiplex PCR, and TCRdb's table has in-frame clones only and misses some. V, J and clone size reflect that table, while D and trimming were determined from the DNA. The sample includes some 70,000 clones, around nine tenths seen only once; the top ten take around 2.5%. CDR3 length: 16 residues. Germline CDR1 and CDR2: SGHNT and YENEEA. Losses at the gene ends were 5 bases for V and 2 bases for J; bases not matched to a gene: 7. The J gene is TRBJ2-3, the V gene TRBV11-3, with 10 nucleotides matching TRBD2. The sequenced sample consisted of peripheral blood. This sequence originates from a man between 65 and 85 years old with active or convalescent COVID-19. The CDR3 loop is CASSRGTSVSTDTQYF. In nucleotides, the CDR3 is TGTGCCAGCAGCCGAGGGACTAGCGTATCCACAGATACGCAGTATTTT.